This T cell receptor (beta chain) was documented in a study of cytomegalovirus exposure and HLA in healthy donors. The study's findings and limits: In terms of immune exposure information, only CMV serostatus was available. Being productive about 87% or about 30% of the time was typical of most TCR beta V segments in an earlier analysis.

A note on this clone: What it binds is not known.

The PCR used 60 Vbeta and 13 Jbeta primers. Data came from immunoSEQ multiplex PCR; TCRdb stores just in-frame clones and leaves some out. Among over 150,000 clones, roughly 70% were seen once, and the ten largest hold approximately 3.1%. This CDR3 comprises 11 residues. V was clipped by 1 base and J by 4 bases, with 4 bases between them. Germline loops: CDR1 DFQATT, CDR2 SNEGSKA (reference sequence). V gene TRBV20-1 combines with J gene TRBJ2-5; D unresolved. The sample consisted of PBMCs. The TCR sequence derives from a woman between 50 and 59 years old in good health and CMV-seropositive. CDR3 coding DNA: TGCAGTGCTAGAGTCGGAGAGACCCAGTACTTC. This sequence encodes CSARVGETQYF.